This TCR beta chain appears in the sequencing data of a study of T cell clones after liver transplantation. The CDR3 consists of 16 residues. Germline V lookup: CDR1 SGHAT, CDR2 FQDESV (reference sequence). Trimming took off 1 base at V and 0 bases at J, with 12 bases between the two ends. In its sample, this clone was seen once. Clones were read by immunoSEQ multiplex PCR, and TCRdb kept only the in-frame ones, dropping some. The sample has just over 80,000 clones, about 82% seen once. The material was CD4+ T cells from blood, obtained approximately 45 months after liver transplant. The chain carries TRBV11-1 and TRBJ1-1, with D possibly matching TRBD1 (6 bases). The source of this sequence is a human patient who received a liver transplant. Some T cells may have originated in the graft donor. The CDR3 spells CASSLELGALNTEAFF. CDR3 sequence (DNA): TGTGCCAGCAGCTTAGAATTGGGGGCTTTGAACACTGAAGCTTTCTTT.